This is a list of T cell receptor beta chains from one sample in a study of CD4 T cell repertoires in COVID-19. Only in-frame clones appear in the TCRdb table, and some are missing; sequencing was by immunoSEQ multiplex PCR. The table has fewer than 30,000 clones, about 93% seen once; the top ten hold 0.66%. This sample comprised circulating follicular helper CD4+ T cells (cTfh) from blood, obtained before the COVID-19 pandemic. These receptors all come from a human donor who had COVID-19. CDR3s leave out the opening cysteine and the closing phenylalanine or tryptophan. Size values are once, few and many counts, or a class for expanded clones, and some rows have none.

J gene: TRBJ1-2; clone size: -; V gene: TRBV18; CDR3 protein: ASSPSEGAAYGYT
J gene: TRBJ2-1; clone size: -; V gene: TRBV7-8; CDR3 protein: ASSLLAGPYNEQF
J gene: TRBJ1-1; clone size: -; V gene: TRBV18; CDR3 protein: ASSEGQGGTEAF
J gene: TRBJ1-2; clone size: -; V gene: TRBV5-1; CDR3 protein: ASSDLAGADGYT
J gene: TRBJ2-5; clone size: -; V gene: TRBV6-1; CDR3 protein: ASSDHTSFSQY
J gene: TRBJ2-1; clone size: -; V gene: TRBV19; CDR3 protein: ASSMLWGRMVEQF
J gene: TRBJ1-2; clone size: -; V gene: TRBV18; CDR3 protein: ASSPGTGNYGYT
J gene: TRBJ1-3; clone size: -; V gene: TRBV11-3; CDR3 protein: ASSPGGNTIY
J gene: TRBJ1-4; clone size: -; V gene: TRBV11-2; CDR3 protein: ASSLDRTGEKLF
J gene: TRBJ2-3; clone size: few; V gene: TRBV30; CDR3 protein: AWSVQGTATDTQY
J gene: TRBJ2-7; clone size: -; V gene: TRBV5-1; CDR3 protein: ASRLGRDSYEQY
J gene: TRBJ2-1; clone size: -; V gene: TRBV10-3; CDR3 protein: AISVTGFGNEQF
J gene: TRBJ1-1; clone size: -; V gene: TRBV11-3; CDR3 protein: ASSGDRNTEAF
J gene: TRBJ1-1; clone size: few; V gene: TRBV5-5; CDR3 protein: ASSLVGGMNTEAF
J gene: TRBJ2-7; clone size: -; V gene: TRBV11-3; CDR3 protein: ASSLDRYEQY
J gene: TRBJ2-1; clone size: -; V gene: TRBV7-2; CDR3 protein: ASSLARGGSAAAEQF
J gene: TRBJ2-7; clone size: -; V gene: TRBV27; CDR3 protein: ASRGPGYEQY
J gene: TRBJ2-7; clone size: -; V gene: TRBV19; CDR3 protein: ASRGQALTYEQY
J gene: TRBJ2-7; clone size: once; V gene: TRBV6-6; CDR3 protein: ASSQPGTGSYEQY
J gene: TRBJ1-2; clone size: few; V gene: TRBV2; CDR3 protein: ASRRTGGIIYGYT
J gene: TRBJ2-3; clone size: -; V gene: TRBV2; CDR3 protein: ASSPQSGGADTQY
J gene: TRBJ2-7; clone size: -; V gene: TRBV2; CDR3 protein: ASNRASGGSREQY
J gene: TRBJ2-2; clone size: -; V gene: TRBV27; CDR3 protein: ASKDRVGTGELF
J gene: TRBJ2-1; clone size: -; V gene: TRBV15; CDR3 protein: ATGGRTYNEQF
J gene: TRBJ2-1; clone size: once; V gene: TRBV29-1; CDR3 protein: SVDRRPLYNEQF
J gene: TRBJ1-2; clone size: -; V gene: TRBV10-2; CDR3 protein: ASIGTGGEYVSGYT
J gene: TRBJ2-2; clone size: -; V gene: TRBV7-9; CDR3 protein: ASSLPGIYTGELF
J gene: TRBJ1-4; clone size: -; V gene: TRBV5-1; CDR3 protein: ASSLNTGENEKLF
J gene: TRBJ1-5; clone size: -; V gene: TRBV5-1; CDR3 protein: ASSLSPGKNQPQH
J gene: TRBJ1-1; clone size: -; V gene: TRBV18; CDR3 protein: ASSPRTGRTEAF
J gene: TRBJ1-2; clone size: -; V gene: TRBV11-1; CDR3 protein: ASSSRDTDGYT
J gene: TRBJ2-5; clone size: -; V gene: TRBV28; CDR3 protein: ASRQPGNQETQY
J gene: TRBJ1-4; clone size: -; V gene: TRBV5-5; CDR3 protein: ASSRTGTALNEKLF
J gene: TRBJ2-3; clone size: -; V gene: TRBV5-6; CDR3 protein: ASSITGVTQY
J gene: TRBJ2-3; clone size: -; V gene: TRBV6-5; CDR3 protein: ASSSARAGYSDTQY
J gene: TRBJ1-6; clone size: -; V gene: TRBV5-1; CDR3 protein: ASSLGQDRAGSPLH
J gene: TRBJ1-5; clone size: once; V gene: TRBV19; CDR3 protein: ASSVPGGTVQPQH
J gene: TRBJ2-5; clone size: -; V gene: TRBV6-5; CDR3 protein: ASSYKWGRETQY
J gene: TRBJ2-7; clone size: few; V gene: TRBV11-2; CDR3 protein: ASSPLIAGEQY
J gene: TRBJ1-6; clone size: -; V gene: TRBV2; CDR3 protein: ASSARDFRGSPLH
J gene: TRBJ2-4; clone size: -; V gene: TRBV19; CDR3 protein: ASSPQEGSKNIQY
J gene: -; clone size: -; V gene: TRBV10-2; CDR3 protein: ASSESEAQKETQY
J gene: TRBJ1-5; clone size: once; V gene: TRBV28; CDR3 protein: ASSRGGRSNQPQH
J gene: TRBJ2-4; clone size: -; V gene: TRBV18; CDR3 protein: ASSPQPGQGGSIQY
J gene: TRBJ1-4; clone size: -; V gene: TRBV2; CDR3 protein: ATGGRINEKLF
J gene: TRBJ1-2; clone size: -; V gene: TRBV28; CDR3 protein: ASSPFPGAANYGYT
J gene: TRBJ2-5; clone size: -; V gene: TRBV10-2; CDR3 protein: ASSEGGYQETQY
J gene: TRBJ2-4; clone size: -; V gene: TRBV10-3; CDR3 protein: AISPGLPADIQY
J gene: TRBJ1-4; clone size: -; V gene: TRBV19; CDR3 protein: ASSIRDRVYEKLF
J gene: TRBJ2-2; clone size: -; V gene: TRBV7-2; CDR3 protein: ASSSGTSRGELF
J gene: TRBJ2-5; clone size: -; V gene: TRBV4-2; CDR3 protein: ASSQEPGIGETQY
J gene: TRBJ2-2; clone size: -; V gene: TRBV11-2; CDR3 protein: ASSSGGGLFGGELF
J gene: TRBJ2-5; clone size: -; V gene: TRBV20-1; CDR3 protein: SARDIETQY
J gene: TRBJ2-3; clone size: -; V gene: TRBV10-3; CDR3 protein: AIGDRVTDTQY
J gene: TRBJ2-2; clone size: -; V gene: TRBV29-1; CDR3 protein: SVSPDGANTGELF
J gene: TRBJ1-2; clone size: -; V gene: TRBV5-6; CDR3 protein: ASSRGRHSYGYT
J gene: TRBJ2-5; clone size: -; V gene: TRBV10-1; CDR3 protein: ASSEGTEETQY